This T cell receptor (beta chain) was captured in a study of OX40 agonist ivuxolimab in advanced cancers. This clone was detected only once. Its matching antigen is unknown. Profiling relied on immunoSEQ multiplex PCR, and the TCRdb table lists in-frame clones only, not all of them. The top ten hold 7.3% of the sample, which has more than 45,000 clones, roughly three quarters seen once. Whole-study findings and limits: Expanded clones were, on average, more numerous in CD8+ T cells than in CD4+.

The receptor comes from an adult with an advanced solid tumor such as melanoma, head and neck, liver or kidney cancer. The material was CD4+ or CD8+ T cells sorted from blood, obtained in a trial of the OX40 agonist ivuxolimab.

CDR3 protein: CAISLGSASGRNEQFF. DNA for the CDR3: TGTGCCATCAGCCTAGGCAGTGCTAGCGGGAGGAACGAGCAGTTCTTC. V gene TRBV10-3 combines with J gene TRBJ2-1, with TRBD2 matching over 11 bases. Losses at the gene ends were 6 bases for V and 10 bases for J; bases not matched to a gene: 14. Germline CDR1 ENHRY, CDR2 SYGVKD. The CDR3 sequence is 16 residues long.